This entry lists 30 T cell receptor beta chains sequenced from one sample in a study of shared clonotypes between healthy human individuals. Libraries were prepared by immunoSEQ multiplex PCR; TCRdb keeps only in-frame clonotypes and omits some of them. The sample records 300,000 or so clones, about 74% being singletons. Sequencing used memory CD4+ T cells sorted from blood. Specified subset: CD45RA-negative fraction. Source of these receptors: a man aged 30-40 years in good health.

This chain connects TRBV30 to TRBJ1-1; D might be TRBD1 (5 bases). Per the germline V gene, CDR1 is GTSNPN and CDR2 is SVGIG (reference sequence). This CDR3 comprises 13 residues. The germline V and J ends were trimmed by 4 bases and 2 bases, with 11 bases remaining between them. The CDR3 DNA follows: TGTGCCTGGACGACAGCGAGAAACACTGAAGCTTTCTTT. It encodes CAWTTARNTEAFF. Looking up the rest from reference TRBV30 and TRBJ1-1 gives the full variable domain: SQTIHQWPATLVQPVGSPLSLECTVEGTSNPNLYWYRQAAGRGLQLLFYSVGIGQISSEVPQNLSASRPQDRQFILSSKKLLLSDSGFYLCAWTTARNTEAFFGQGTRLTVV.

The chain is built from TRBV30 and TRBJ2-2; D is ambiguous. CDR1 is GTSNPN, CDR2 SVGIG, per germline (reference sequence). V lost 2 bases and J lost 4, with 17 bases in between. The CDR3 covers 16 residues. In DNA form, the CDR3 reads TGTGCCTGGAGTATCCTGCGGCCGAAGGCCACCGGGGAGCTGTTTTTT. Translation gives CAWSILRPKATGELFF.

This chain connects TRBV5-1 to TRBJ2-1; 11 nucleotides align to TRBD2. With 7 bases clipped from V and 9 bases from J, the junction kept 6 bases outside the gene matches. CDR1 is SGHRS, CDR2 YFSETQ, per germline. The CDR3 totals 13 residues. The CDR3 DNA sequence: TGCGCCAGCTTCACTAGCGGGAGTGGTGAGCAGTTCTTC. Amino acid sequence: CASFTSGSGEQFF. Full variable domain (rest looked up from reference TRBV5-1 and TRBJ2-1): KAGVTQTPRYLIKTRGQQVTLSCSPISGHRSVSWYQQTPGQGLQFLFEYFSETQRNKGNFPGRFSGRQFSNSRSEMNVSTLELGDSALYLCASFTSGSGEQFFGPGTRLTVL.

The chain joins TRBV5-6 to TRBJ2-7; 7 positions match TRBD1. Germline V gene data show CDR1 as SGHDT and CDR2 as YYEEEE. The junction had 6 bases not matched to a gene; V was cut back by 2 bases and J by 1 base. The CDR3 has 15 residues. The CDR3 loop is CASSFQGVGSYEQYF. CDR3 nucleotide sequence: TGTGCCAGCAGCTTTCAGGGGGTAGGGTCCTACGAGCAGTACTTC.

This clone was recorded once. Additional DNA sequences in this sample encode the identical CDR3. In nucleotides, the CDR3 is TGTGCCAGCAGCGTAGACGGGGAGACCCAGTACTTC. Its protein is CASSVDGETQYF. This chain connects TRBV9 to TRBJ2-5; D is unclear. Trimming removed 0 bases at V and 5 bases at J, with 5 bases between. The CDR3 covers 12 residues. Germline CDR1 is SGDLS and CDR2 is YYNGEE.

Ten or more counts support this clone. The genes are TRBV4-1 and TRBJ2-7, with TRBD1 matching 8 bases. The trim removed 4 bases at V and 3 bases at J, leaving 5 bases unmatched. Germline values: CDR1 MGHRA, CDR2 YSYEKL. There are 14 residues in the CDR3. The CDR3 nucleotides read TGCGCCAGCAGCCGGACAGGGAAGGTCTACGAGCAGTACTTC. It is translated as CASSRTGKVYEQYF.

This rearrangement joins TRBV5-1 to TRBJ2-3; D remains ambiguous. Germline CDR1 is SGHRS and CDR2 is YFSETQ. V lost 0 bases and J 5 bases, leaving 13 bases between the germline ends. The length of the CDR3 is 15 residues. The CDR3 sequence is CASSLARPPKDTQYF. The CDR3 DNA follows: TGCGCCAGCAGCTTGGCTAGGCCCCCTAAAGATACGCAGTATTTT.

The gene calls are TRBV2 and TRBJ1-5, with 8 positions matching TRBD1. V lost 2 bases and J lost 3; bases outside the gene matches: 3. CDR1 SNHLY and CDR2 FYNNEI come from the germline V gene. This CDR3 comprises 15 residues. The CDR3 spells CASSENRGYNQPQHF. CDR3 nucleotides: TGTGCCAGCAGTGAAAACAGGGGGTACAATCAGCCCCAGCATTTT. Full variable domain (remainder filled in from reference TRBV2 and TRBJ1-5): EPEVTQTPSHQVTQMGQEVILRCVPISNHLYFYWYRQILGQKVEFLVSFYNNEISEKSEIFDDQFSVERPDGSNFTLKIRSTKLEDSAMYFCASSENRGYNQPQHFGDGTRLSIL.

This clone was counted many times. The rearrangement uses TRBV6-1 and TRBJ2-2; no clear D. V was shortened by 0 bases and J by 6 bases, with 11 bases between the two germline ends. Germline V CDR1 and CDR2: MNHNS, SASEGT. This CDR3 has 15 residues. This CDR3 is CASSEALGKSGELFF. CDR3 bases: TGTGCCAGCAGTGAAGCGCTTGGGAAATCCGGGGAGCTGTTTTTT.

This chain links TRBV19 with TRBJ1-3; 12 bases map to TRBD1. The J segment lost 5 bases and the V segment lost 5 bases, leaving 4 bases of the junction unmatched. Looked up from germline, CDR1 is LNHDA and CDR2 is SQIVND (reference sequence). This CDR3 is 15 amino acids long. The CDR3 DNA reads TGTGCCAGTAGTCGGGGACAGGGGGCTCGAAACACCATATATTTT. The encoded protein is CASSRGQGARNTIYF.

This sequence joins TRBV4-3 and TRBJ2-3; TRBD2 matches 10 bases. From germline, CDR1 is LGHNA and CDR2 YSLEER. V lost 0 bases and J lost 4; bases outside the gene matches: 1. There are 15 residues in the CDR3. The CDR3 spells CASSQESGRADTQYF. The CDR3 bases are TGCGCCAGCAGCCAAGAAAGCGGGAGGGCAGATACGCAGTATTTT.

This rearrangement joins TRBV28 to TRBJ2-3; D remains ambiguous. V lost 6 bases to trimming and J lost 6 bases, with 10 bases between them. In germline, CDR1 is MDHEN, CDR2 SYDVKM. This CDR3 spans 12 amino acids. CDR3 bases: TGTGCCAGCAGCCATAGGCGTGATACGCAGTATTTT. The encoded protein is CASSHRRDTQYF.

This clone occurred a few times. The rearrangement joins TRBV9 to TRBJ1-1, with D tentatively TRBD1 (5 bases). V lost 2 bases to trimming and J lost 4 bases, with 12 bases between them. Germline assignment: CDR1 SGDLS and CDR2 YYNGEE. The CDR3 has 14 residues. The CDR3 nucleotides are TGTGCCAGCAGCGTCCCCCCTGGGGGCACTGAAGCTTTCTTT. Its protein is CASSVPPGGTEAFF.

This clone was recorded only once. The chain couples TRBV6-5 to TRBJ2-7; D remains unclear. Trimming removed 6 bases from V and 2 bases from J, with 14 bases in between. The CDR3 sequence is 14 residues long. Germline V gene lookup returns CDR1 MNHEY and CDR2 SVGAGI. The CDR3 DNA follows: TGTGCCAGCAGGCCGGGCAGGTTCGCCTACGAGCAGTACTTC. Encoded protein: CASRPGRFAYEQYF.

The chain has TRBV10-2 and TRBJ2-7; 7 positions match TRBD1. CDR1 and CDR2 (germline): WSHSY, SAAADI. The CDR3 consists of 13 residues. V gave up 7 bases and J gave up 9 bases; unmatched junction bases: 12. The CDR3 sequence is CASTAGQALWQYF. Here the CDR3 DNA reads TGCGCCAGCACAGCCGGACAGGCGCTATGGCAGTACTTC.

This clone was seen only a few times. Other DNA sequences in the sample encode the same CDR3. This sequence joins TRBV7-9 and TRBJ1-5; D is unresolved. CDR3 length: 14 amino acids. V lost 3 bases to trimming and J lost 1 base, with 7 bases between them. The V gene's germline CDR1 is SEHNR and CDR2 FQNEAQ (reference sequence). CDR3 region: CASSLRGSNQPQHF. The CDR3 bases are TGTGCCAGCAGCTTGCGGGGAAGCAATCAGCCCCAGCATTTT.

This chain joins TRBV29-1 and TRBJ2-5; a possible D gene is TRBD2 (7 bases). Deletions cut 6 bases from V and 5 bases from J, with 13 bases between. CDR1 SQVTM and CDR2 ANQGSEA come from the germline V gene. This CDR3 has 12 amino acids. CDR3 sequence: CSVQTGGETQYF. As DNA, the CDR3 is TGCAGCGTCCAAACGGGGGGCGAGACCCAGTACTTC.

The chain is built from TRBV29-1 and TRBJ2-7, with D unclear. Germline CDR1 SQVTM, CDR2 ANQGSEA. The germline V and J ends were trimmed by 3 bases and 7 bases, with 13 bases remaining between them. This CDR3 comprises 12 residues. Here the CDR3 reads CSVDTPAGEQYF. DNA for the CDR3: TGCAGCGTTGATACGCCAGCCGGGGAGCAGTACTTC.

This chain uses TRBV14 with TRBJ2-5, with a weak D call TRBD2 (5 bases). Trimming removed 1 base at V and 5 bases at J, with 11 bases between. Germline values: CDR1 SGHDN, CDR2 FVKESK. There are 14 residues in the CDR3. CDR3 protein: CASSQVRGSETQYF. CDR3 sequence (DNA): TGTGCCAGCAGCCAAGTCCGGGGTTCGGAGACCCAGTACTTC.

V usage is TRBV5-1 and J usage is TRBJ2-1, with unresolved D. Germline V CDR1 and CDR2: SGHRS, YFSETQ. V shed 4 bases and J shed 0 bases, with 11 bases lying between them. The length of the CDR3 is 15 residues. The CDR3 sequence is CASSKARSSYNEQFF. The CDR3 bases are TGCGCCAGCAGCAAAGCTCGGAGCTCCTACAATGAGCAGTTCTTC.

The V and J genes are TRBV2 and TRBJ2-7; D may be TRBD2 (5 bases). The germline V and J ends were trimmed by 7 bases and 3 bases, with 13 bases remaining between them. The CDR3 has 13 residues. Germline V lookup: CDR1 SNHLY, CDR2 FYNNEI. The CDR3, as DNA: TGTGCCAGCAATCGTCTAGCTGGCTACGAGCAGTACTTC. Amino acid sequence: CASNRLAGYEQYF.

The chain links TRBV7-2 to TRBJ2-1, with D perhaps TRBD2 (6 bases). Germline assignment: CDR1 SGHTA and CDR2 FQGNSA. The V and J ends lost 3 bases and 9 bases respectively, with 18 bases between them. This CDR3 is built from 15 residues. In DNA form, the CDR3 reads TGTGCCAGCAGCTTCGGGCGGGATCGGCCGGCTGAGCAGTTCTTC. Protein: CASSFGRDRPAEQFF.

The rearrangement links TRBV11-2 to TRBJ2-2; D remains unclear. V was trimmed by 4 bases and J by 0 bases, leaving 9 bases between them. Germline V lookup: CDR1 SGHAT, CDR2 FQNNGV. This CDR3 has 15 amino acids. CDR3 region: CASSSRRANTGELFF. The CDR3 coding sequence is TGTGCCAGCAGCTCTCGACGGGCGAACACCGGGGAGCTGTTTTTT.

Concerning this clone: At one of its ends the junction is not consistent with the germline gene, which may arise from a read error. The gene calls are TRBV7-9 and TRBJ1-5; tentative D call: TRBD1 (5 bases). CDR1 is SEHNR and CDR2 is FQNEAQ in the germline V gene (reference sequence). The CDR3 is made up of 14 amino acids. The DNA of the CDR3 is TGTGCCAACAGCTTTCAGGGTGGCGATCAGCCCCAGCATTTT. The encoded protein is CANSFQGGDQPQHF. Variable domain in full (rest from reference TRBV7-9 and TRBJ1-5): DTGVSQNPRHKITKRGQNVTFRCDPISEHNRLYWYRQTLGQGPEFLTYFQNEAQLEKSRLLSDRFSAERPKGSFSTLEIQRTEQGDSAMYLCANSFQGGDQPQHFGDGTRLSIL.

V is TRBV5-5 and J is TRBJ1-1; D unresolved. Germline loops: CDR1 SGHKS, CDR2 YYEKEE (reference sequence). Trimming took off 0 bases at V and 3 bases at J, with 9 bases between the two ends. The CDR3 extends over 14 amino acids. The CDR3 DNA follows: TGTGCCAGCAGCTTGGCTATTAGGGACACTGAAGCTTTCTTT. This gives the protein CASSLAIRDTEAFF.

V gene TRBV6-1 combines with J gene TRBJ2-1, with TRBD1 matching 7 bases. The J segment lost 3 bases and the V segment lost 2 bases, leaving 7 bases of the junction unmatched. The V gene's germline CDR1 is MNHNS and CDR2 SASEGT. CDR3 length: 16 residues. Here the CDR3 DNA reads TGTGCCAGCAGTGAATTCTCAGGGGGACGCTACAATGAGCAGTTCTTC. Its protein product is CASSEFSGGRYNEQFF.

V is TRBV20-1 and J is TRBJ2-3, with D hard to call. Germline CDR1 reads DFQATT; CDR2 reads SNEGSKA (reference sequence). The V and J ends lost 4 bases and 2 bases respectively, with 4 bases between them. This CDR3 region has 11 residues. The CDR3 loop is CSAIDTDTQYF. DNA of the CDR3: TGCAGTGCTATCGACACAGATACGCAGTATTTT.

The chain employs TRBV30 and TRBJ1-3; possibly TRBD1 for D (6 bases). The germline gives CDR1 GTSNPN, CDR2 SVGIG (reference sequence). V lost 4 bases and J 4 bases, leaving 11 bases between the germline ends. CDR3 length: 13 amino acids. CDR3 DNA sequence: TGTGCCTGGACCGGACAGCCCGGAAACACCATATATTTT. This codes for CAWTGQPGNTIYF.

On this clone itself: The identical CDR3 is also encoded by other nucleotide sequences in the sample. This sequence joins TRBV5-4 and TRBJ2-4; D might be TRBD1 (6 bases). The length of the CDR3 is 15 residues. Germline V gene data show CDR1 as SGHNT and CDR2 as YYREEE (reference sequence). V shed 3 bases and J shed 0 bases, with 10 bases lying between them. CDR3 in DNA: TGTGCCAGCAGCTCAGGACAGTTAGCCAAAAACATTCAGTACTTC. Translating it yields CASSSGQLAKNIQYF.

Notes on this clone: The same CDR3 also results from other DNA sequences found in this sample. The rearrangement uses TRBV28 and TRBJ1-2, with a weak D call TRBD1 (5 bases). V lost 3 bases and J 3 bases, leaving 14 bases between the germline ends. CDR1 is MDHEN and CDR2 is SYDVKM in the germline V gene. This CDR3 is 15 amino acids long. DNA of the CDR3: TGTGCCAGCAGTTTGTCGGCCGGGGGTGACTATGGCTACACCTTC. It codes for CASSLSAGGDYGYTF.